This T cell receptor (beta chain) was identified during a study of blood T cell repertoires in COVID-19. Study as a whole: Acute and convalescent COVID-19 specimens originated in the United States, Italy and Spain.

Participants came from roughly 25 US areas, aged roughly 18 to 90 years. Assignments of participants to cohorts depended upon their own reported clinical history. In the authors' methods: Cell counts per sample came from amplifying reference gene primers. TCRdb's copy holds only in-frame clones and misses some; the assay was immunoSEQ multiplex PCR. V and J calls and clone size come straight from that table; D and trimming were deduced from the DNA. The sample contains more than 150,000 clones, around 80% of which appear only once. V lost 5 bases, J lost 4 bases, and 8 bases stayed unmatched. Looked up from germline, CDR1 is MNHEY and CDR2 is SVGAGI. CDR3 size: 15 residues.

The genes are TRBV6-5 and TRBJ1-1, with 9 bases matching TRBD1. The sample consisted of PBMCs or T cells enriched from blood (not recorded which). The sequence derives from a woman aged 55-75 years who had recovered from COVID-19. Written as DNA, the CDR3 is TGTGCCAGCAGTCCCTCATTGACAGGGGGCACTGAAGCTTTCTTT. It codes for CASSPSLTGGTEAFF.